Included here is one TCR beta chain sequence, with context. The specificity of this receptor is unknown. Base quality data are lacking; no much larger clone is found one base away. Receptor libraries were prepared by the immunoSEQ multiplex PCR assay. The immuneACCESS repertoire file appears here via TCRdb, limited to in-frame rearrangements. These files lack a portion of the clones; in checked studies, under half of the deficit traces to unresolved V genes, and the cause of the others is not known. This sample lists 20,000 or so clones; approximately 84% were detected once. The ten top clones hold more than 3% of the sample. This record belongs to a study of chemoradiotherapy in HPV16-positive cancers (dated by TCRdb to 2021 to 2024). Study-wide context: Functional T-cell assays on cells from a couple of HPV16-positive patients defined candidate HPV-specific T-cell clones and common TCR motifs. Whether T-cell immunity against the HPV oncoproteins E6 and E7 changes during chemoradiotherapy and whether survival is affected by this immunity were examined in the study. Next, the candidate HPV-specific TCRs and motifs were followed in TCR repertoires from around 90 patients with HPV-related cancers. The research as a whole found: The functional definition of HPV-specific T cells came from only two HPV16-positive patients, and the survival association was reported for HPV16-positive patients. In HPV16-positive patients, expansion of HPV-responsive T cells during chemoradiotherapy was associated with improved recurrence-free survival. Expansion of candidate HPV-specific clones and E7-related TCR motifs was observed in the tumor microenvironment during treatment, whereas no such expansion was observed for non-HPV-specific T cells.

Repertoires were sampled repeatedly over the course of chemoradiotherapy, so clonal expansion could be followed in the tumor microenvironment. CDR1 and CDR2, looked up from the germline V gene (reference sequence), are LNHDA and SQIVND. Including the terminal cysteine and phenylalanine, the CDR3 comprises 12 residues. Just the 36-base CDR3 DNA is kept, in frame starting at base 1. A distance of 9 bases separates the germline ends of V and J, which lose 5 bases and 4 bases respectively. The clonotype originates from a human donor with HPV-associated anogenital cancer. The sequencing here drew on blood, taken from a patient who underwent chemoradiotherapy. The V gene is TRBV19 and the J gene is TRBJ2-7, and possibly TRBD1, on 5 matching bases. At the DNA level, the sequence is TGTGCCAGTAGTCCAGGGTCATACGAGCAGTACTTC. Its translation is CASSPGSYEQYF.